Listed here are 18 T cell receptor beta chains from one sample, sequenced in a study of blood T cell repertoires in COVID-19. TCRdb keeps only in-frame clones here, not all; method: immunoSEQ multiplex PCR. The repertoire has about 190,000 clones, around four fifths of them found once; the top ten carry less than 20%. Sequenced material: peripheral blood. The receptor set was obtained from a human donor in a cohort sampled during active COVID-19.

The chain has TRBV11-3 and TRBJ2-2; TRBD1 aligns across 7 bases. The CDR3 runs to 16 residues. Trimming took 0 bases from V and 4 from J; bases not matched to a gene: 5. CDR1 SGHNT and CDR2 YENEEA come from the germline V gene. The CDR3 loop reads CASSLDRGQSTGELFF. DNA for the CDR3: TGTGCCAGCAGCTTAGATCGGGGACAGAGCACCGGGGAGCTGTTTTTT.

This clone came up a few times. The chain has TRBV3-1 (or the pseudogene TRBV3-2) and TRBJ2-5; TRBD2 matches 7 bases. V trimming: 5 bases; J trimming: 4 bases; junction bases outside the gene matches: 4. The V gene's germline CDR1 is LGHDT and CDR2 YNNKEL (reference sequence). The CDR3 covers 13 residues. The chain's CDR3 is CASSASGSETQYF. DNA for the CDR3: TGTGCCAGCAGCGCTAGCGGCTCAGAGACCCAGTACTTC.

The genes are TRBV5-1 and TRBJ1-2, with 8 nucleotides matching TRBD1. CDR3 length equals 15 residues. The germline CDR1 and CDR2 sequences are SGHRS and YFSETQ. V gave up 0 bases and J gave up 8 bases; unmatched junction bases: 9. The CDR3 loop reads CASSLDGQGSRGYTF. CDR3 DNA sequence: TGCGCCAGCAGCTTGGACGGACAGGGCAGTCGCGGCTACACCTTC.

The J gene is TRBJ2-2, the V gene TRBV14; D perhaps matches TRBD1 (6 bases). CDR1 and CDR2 from the germline V gene are SGHDN and FVKESK. CDR3 size: 14 residues. Trimming shortened V by 5 bases and J by 4 bases, and 11 bases separated the two germline ends. The CDR3 sequence is CASSARQVTGELFF. The CDR3 DNA is TGTGCCAGCAGCGCACGACAGGTCACCGGGGAGCTGTTTTTT. The full variable domain, rest sourced from reference TRBV14 and TRBJ2-2, is EAGVTQFPSHSVIEKGQTVTLRCDPISGHDNLYWYRRVMGKEIKFLLHFVKESKQDESGMPNNRFLAERTGGTYSTLKVQPAELEDSGVYFCASSARQVTGELFFGEGSRLTVL.

This chain uses TRBV6-5 with TRBJ2-3; D remains ambiguous. Germline loops: CDR1 MNHEY, CDR2 SVGAGI. Trimming left V 2 bases short and J 3 bases short, with 9 bases between. This CDR3 spans 14 amino acids. For the CDR3, the DNA is TGTGCCAGCAGTTACAGCACAGCTACAGATACGCAGTATTTT. Encoded protein: CASSYSTATDTQYF.

This chain links TRBV28 with TRBJ2-3; D not resolved. Between the trimmed V and J ends, which lost 1 base and 5 bases, there was a span of 4 bases. The CDR3 spans 12 residues. Germline V CDR1 and CDR2: MDHEN, SYDVKM. Written as DNA, the CDR3 is TGTGCCAGCAGTTTATCTATAGATACGCAGTATTTT. Protein product: CASSLSIDTQYF.

The chain couples TRBV7-3 to TRBJ2-1, with D hard to call. CDR3 length: 13 amino acids. V was clipped by 1 base and J by 8 bases, with 9 bases between them. In germline, CDR1 is SGHTA, CDR2 FQGTGA. The CDR3 spells CASSLSNLDEQFF. The CDR3 bases are TGTGCCAGCAGCTTAAGTAATCTCGATGAGCAGTTCTTC.

Ten or more counts support this clone. Additional DNA sequences in this sample encode the identical CDR3. This chain uses TRBV5-1 with TRBJ1-1; D possibly corresponds to TRBD1 (6 bases). This CDR3 has 14 residues. The ends were cut back, 1 base at V and 2 bases at J, with 9 bases in the middle. Per the germline V gene, CDR1 is SGHRS and CDR2 is YFSETQ. For the CDR3, the DNA is TGCGCCAGCAGCTTGACAGGGCTAAACACTGAAGCTTTCTTT. Encoded protein: CASSLTGLNTEAFF.

J is TRBJ2-1 and V is TRBV2; no clear D gene. Germline V gives CDR1 SNHLY, CDR2 FYNNEI. The CDR3 spans 13 residues. V gave up 4 bases and J gave up 7 bases, with 11 bases separating them. CDR3 sequence (DNA): TGTGCCAGCAGTGTTGGAGTTCCAAATGAGCAGTTCTTC. Amino acid sequence: CASSVGVPNEQFF. The entire variable domain, with the rest obtained from reference TRBV2 and TRBJ2-1, is as follows: EPEVTQTPSHQVTQMGQEVILRCVPISNHLYFYWYRQILGQKVEFLVSFYNNEISEKSEIFDDQFSVERPDGSNFTLKIRSTKLEDSAMYFCASSVGVPNEQFFGPGTRLTVL.

V gene TRBV20-1 combines with J gene TRBJ1-2, with a possible D match to TRBD1 (6 bases). The CDR3 consists of 13 residues. V was trimmed by 3 bases and J by 2 bases, leaving 10 bases between them. From germline, CDR1 is DFQATT and CDR2 SNEGSKA (reference sequence). The CDR3 spells CSASGGANYGYTF. DNA of the CDR3: TGCAGTGCTAGTGGGGGCGCGAACTATGGCTACACCTTC.

This clone showed up just once. This sequence joins TRBV19 and TRBJ1-6, with D possibly TRBD1 on 6 matching bases. The CDR3 loop spans 15 amino acids. Trimming took 9 bases from V and 4 from J, leaving 16 bases between them. Per germline, CDR1 LNHDA and CDR2 SQIVND (reference sequence). The CDR3 nucleotides are TGTGCCAGCACCTTCGCAGGGGTTTATAATTCACCCCTCCACTTT. Its protein is CASTFAGVYNSPLHF.

DNA for the CDR3: TGTGCCAGCAGCAAGGGACTAGCTCCAGATACGCAGTATTTT. It is translated as CASSKGLAPDTQYF. This chain connects TRBV7-2 to TRBJ2-3; TRBD2 aligns across 9 bases. The CDR3 length is 14 residues. Germline V gene sequence: CDR1 SGHTA, CDR2 FQGNSA. J lost 4 bases, V lost 5 bases, and 4 bases had no gene match.

This clone appeared once. The V call is TRBV2, the J call TRBJ1-2; D gene uncertain. The CDR3 spans 14 residues. Trimming took 2 bases from V and 6 from J, leaving 13 bases between them. CDR1 and CDR2 from the germline V gene are SNHLY and FYNNEI. DNA for the CDR3: TGTGCCAGCAGTGAATGGGAGAGACGGAATGGCTACACCTTC. As protein: CASSEWERRNGYTF.

The V gene is TRBV19, the J gene TRBJ2-3; 8 bases are a match to TRBD2. Unmatched junction bases numbered 10, after V lost 5 bases and J lost 6 bases. The CDR3 is 15 residues long. CDR1 is LNHDA, CDR2 SQIVND, per germline (reference sequence). CDR3 region: CASSPPSGGPDTQYF. The CDR3, as DNA: TGTGCCAGTAGTCCTCCCAGCGGGGGTCCCGATACGCAGTATTTT.

The chain employs TRBV6-5 and TRBJ1-6, with 8 bases fitting TRBD1. The CDR3 has 15 residues. The V segment lost 5 bases and the J segment 10 bases; nucleotides outside the gene matches: 10. CDR1 is MNHEY, CDR2 SVGAGI, per germline. This CDR3 is CASSLSGQGRSPLHF. As DNA, the CDR3 is TGTGCCAGCAGTCTCTCCGGACAGGGACGATCACCCCTCCACTTT.

The chain uses TRBV6-6 and TRBJ1-2; 8 bases map to TRBD1. Trimming at V came to 5 bases and at J to 8 bases, leaving 16 bases not matched to a gene. Germline CDR1 reads MNHNY; CDR2 reads SVGAGI (reference sequence). This CDR3 contains 16 residues. This CDR3 is CASSRLQGAHVDGYTF. CDR3 DNA sequence: TGTGCCAGCAGTCGACTGCAGGGGGCGCACGTAGACGGCTACACCTTC.

V gene TRBV29-1 combines with J gene TRBJ2-1; 16 bases match TRBD2. The junction had 6 bases not matched to a gene; V was cut back by 3 bases and J by 10 bases. CDR3 size: 15 residues. Germline lookup yields CDR1 SQVTM and CDR2 ANQGSEA. CDR3 nucleotides: TGCAGCGTTGAGGGGACTAGCGGGAGGGCTAGAGAGCAGTTCTTC. Protein product: CSVEGTSGRAREQFF.

This clone was counted a single time. The gene calls are TRBV5-1 and TRBJ2-2, with 10 nucleotides matching TRBD2. V shed 2 bases and J 8 bases; nucleotides not matched to a gene: 3. The CDR3 is 14 amino acids. Looked up from germline, CDR1 is SGHRS and CDR2 is YFSETQ. The DNA of the CDR3 is TGCGCCAGCAGCTTAGTACTAGCGGGAGGGGAGCTGTTTTTT. Translating gives CASSLVLAGGELFF.